The rows below give T cell receptor beta chains drawn from one sample of a study of blood T cell repertoires in COVID-19. The data were produced by immunoSEQ multiplex PCR, yet TCRdb's version contains in-frame clones alone and is incomplete. The sample includes some 400,000 clones, about 90% of them seen just once. The sequencing input was PBMCs or T cells enriched from blood (not recorded which). These receptor sequences come from a young man who had recovered from COVID-19. The CDR3 runs from the conserved cysteine through the conserved F or W. D genes are given only for firm matches. Part of the rows lack a size; the others show once, few, many or a class for expanded clones.

>once|TRBV23-1|TRBJ2-7|18|-
CASSQPPDSPSLIWEQYF
TGCGCCAGCAGTCAACCCCCCGACAGTCCGTCTCTAATTTGGGAGCAGTACTTC
>once|TRBV15|TRBJ2-5|15|TRBD1
CATRRDRGLQETQYF
TGTGCCACCAGAAGGGACAGGGGACTCCAAGAGACCCAGTACTTC
>-|TRBV7-9|TRBJ1-4|16|TRBD1
CASSLGPGQGDEKLFF
TGTGCCAGCAGCTTAGGTCCGGGACAGGGGGATGAAAAACTGTTTTTT
>few|TRBV19|TRBJ2-1|17|-
CASSIDNAQSSYNEQFF
TGTGCCAGTAGTATAGATAATGCACAAAGCTCCTACAATGAGCAGTTCTTC
>-|TRBV7-9|TRBJ1-1|15|-
CASSLGRVPGTEAFF
TGTGCCAGCAGCTTAGGCCGGGTCCCGGGGACTGAAGCTTTCTTT
>-|TRBV7-9|TRBJ1-1|14|-
CASSLLTGNTEAFF
TGTGCCAGCAGCCTTTTAACAGGGAACACTGAAGCTTTCTTT
>-|TRBV4-2|TRBJ2-1|20|TRBD2
CASSQELAGGPSSSYNEQFF
TGTGCCAGCAGCCAAGAGTTAGCGGGGGGTCCGTCTAGCTCCTACAATGAGCAGTTCTTC
>-|TRBV11-2|TRBJ1-2|15|-
CASSFGAGEGYGYTF
TGTGCCAGCAGCTTCGGTGCGGGGGAAGGCTATGGCTACACCTTC
>few|TRBV10-3|TRBJ2-2|18|TRBD2
CAISEWTSGLYATGELFF
TGTGCCATCAGTGAGTGGACTAGCGGGCTCTACGCCACCGGGGAGCTGTTTTTT
>-|TRBV6-5|TRBJ2-2|13|-
CASSSGEAGELFF
TGTGCCAGCAGTTCCGGGGAGGCCGGGGAGCTGTTTTTT
>-|TRBV30|TRBJ1-2|13|TRBD1
CAWSRQGFYGYTF
TGTGCCTGGAGTCGACAGGGCTTCTATGGCTACACCTTC
>-|TRBV7-2|TRBJ1-3|14|-
CASSLVPVLNTIYF
TGTGCCAGCAGCTTAGTTCCGGTTTTGAACACCATATATTTT
>-|TRBV5-1|TRBJ1-1|14|-
CASSPGQPNTEAFF
TGCGCCAGCAGCCCTGGACAGCCTAACACTGAAGCTTTCTTT
>-|TRBV5-4|TRBJ2-1|13|-
CASSQGLINEQFF
TGTGCCAGCAGCCAGGGGCTGATCAATGAGCAGTTCTTC
>-|TRBV27|TRBJ1-1|15|-
CASSLSQTGNTEAFF
TGTGCCAGCAGTTTAAGCCAGACAGGGAACACTGAAGCTTTCTTT
>-|TRBV10-3|TRBJ1-6|15|-
CATERSGTENSPLHF
TGTGCCACCGAGAGGTCCGGGACTGAAAATTCACCCCTCCACTTT
>-|TRBV28|TRBJ1-2|13|-
CASSLGQLYGYTF
TGTGCCAGCAGTTTAGGGCAGCTCTATGGCTACACCTTC
>once|TRBV11-2|TRBJ1-4|14|-
CASSSNRLNEKLFF
TGTGCCAGCAGCTCAAACAGGCTTAATGAAAAACTGTTTTTT
>few|TRBV2|TRBJ2-1|13|-
CASSERQGLEQFF
TGTGCCAGCAGTGAACGCCAGGGCCTCGAGCAGTTCTTC
>-|TRBV21-1|TRBJ2-3|20|-
CASSSHRTSGGESSTDTQYF
TGTGCCAGCAGCTCTCACCGGACTAGCGGGGGGGAATCGAGCACAGATACGCAGTATTTT
>-|TRBV5-1|TRBJ2-7|14|TRBD1
CASSPGQGAYEQYF
TGCGCCAGCAGCCCGGGACAGGGAGCCTACGAGCAGTACTTC
>-|TRBV11-3|TRBJ1-1|14|TRBD1
CASSSDRGNTEAFF
TGTGCCAGCAGCTCTGACAGGGGTAACACTGAAGCTTTCTTT
>-|TRBV29-1|TRBJ2-1|13|-
CSVLEGRGNEQFF
TGCAGCGTCCTGGAAGGCAGAGGGAATGAGCAGTTCTTC
>-|TRBV6-5|TRBJ2-2|16|TRBD1
CASSLSRQGYIGELFF
TGTGCCAGCAGTTTGTCCCGACAGGGCTATATCGGGGAGCTGTTTTTT
>-|TRBV20-1|TRBJ1-2|11|-
CSARSNYGYTF
TGCAGTGCCCGGAGTAACTATGGCTACACCTTC
>-|TRBV27|TRBJ1-6|15|-
CASSLSVATRSPLHF
TGTGCCAGCAGTTTATCGGTGGCTACGAGGTCACCCCTCCACTTT